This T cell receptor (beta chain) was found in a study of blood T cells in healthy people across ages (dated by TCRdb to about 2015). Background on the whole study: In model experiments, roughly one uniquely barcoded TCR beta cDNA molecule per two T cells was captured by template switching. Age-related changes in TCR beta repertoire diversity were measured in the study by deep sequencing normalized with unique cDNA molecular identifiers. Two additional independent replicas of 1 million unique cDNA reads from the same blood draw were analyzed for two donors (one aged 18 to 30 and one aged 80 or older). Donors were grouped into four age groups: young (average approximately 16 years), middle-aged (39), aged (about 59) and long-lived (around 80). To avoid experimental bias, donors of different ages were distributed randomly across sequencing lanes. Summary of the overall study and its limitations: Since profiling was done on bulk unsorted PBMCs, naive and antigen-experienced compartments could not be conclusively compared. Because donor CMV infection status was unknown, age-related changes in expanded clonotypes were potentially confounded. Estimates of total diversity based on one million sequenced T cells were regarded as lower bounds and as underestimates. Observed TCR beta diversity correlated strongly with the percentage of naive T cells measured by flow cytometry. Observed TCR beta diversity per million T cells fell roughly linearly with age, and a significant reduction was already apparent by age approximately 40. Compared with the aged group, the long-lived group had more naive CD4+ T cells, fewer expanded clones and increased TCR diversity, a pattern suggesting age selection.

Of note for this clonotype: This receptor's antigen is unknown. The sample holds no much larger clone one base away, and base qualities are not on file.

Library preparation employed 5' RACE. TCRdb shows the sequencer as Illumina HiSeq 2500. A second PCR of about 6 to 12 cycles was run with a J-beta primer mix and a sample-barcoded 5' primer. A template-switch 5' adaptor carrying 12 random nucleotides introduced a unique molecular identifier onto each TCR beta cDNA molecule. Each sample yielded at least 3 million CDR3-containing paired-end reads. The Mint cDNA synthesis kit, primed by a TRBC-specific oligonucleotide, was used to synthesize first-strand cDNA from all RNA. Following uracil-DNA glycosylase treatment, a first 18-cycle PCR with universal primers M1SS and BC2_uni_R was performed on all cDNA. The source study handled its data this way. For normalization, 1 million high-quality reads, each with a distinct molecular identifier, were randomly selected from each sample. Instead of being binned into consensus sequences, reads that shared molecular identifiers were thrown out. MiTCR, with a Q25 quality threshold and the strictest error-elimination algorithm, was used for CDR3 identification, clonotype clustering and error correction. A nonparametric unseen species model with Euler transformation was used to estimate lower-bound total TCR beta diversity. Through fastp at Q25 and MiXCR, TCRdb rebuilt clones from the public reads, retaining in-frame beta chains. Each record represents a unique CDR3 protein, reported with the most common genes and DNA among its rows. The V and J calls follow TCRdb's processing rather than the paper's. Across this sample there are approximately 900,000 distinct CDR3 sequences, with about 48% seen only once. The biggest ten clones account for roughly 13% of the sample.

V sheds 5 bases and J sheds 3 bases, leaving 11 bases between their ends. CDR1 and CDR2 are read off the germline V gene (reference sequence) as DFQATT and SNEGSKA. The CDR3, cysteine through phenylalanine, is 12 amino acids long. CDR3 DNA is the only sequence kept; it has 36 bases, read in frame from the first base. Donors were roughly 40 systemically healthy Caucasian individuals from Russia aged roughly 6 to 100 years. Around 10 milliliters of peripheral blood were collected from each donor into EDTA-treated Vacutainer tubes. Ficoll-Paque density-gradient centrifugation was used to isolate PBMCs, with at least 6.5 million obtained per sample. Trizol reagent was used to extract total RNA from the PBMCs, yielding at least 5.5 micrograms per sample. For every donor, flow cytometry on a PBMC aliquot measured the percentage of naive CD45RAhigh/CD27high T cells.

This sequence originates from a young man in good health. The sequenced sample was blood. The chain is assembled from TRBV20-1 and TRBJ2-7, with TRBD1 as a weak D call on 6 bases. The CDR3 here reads CSAQGQIYEQYF. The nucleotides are TGCAGTGCTCAAGGACAGATCTACGAGCAGTACTTC.